The 13 T cell receptor beta chains below all came from one sample that was sequenced in a study of blood T cell repertoires in COVID-19. Clones were sequenced by immunoSEQ multiplex PCR, and TCRdb holds only the in-frame ones, with some missing. This table holds around 67,000 clones, about 83% found once. What was sequenced was peripheral blood. These receptors were obtained from a man between 65 and 85 years old with acute or convalescent COVID-19.

V usage is TRBV7-8 and J usage is TRBJ1-2; tentatively, D is TRBD1 (6 bases). The germline V gene encodes CDR1 SGHVS and CDR2 FQNEAQ. The CDR3 extends over 16 amino acids. V lost 5 bases and J 4 bases, leaving 20 bases between the germline ends. The CDR3 region has the DNA TGTGCCAGCAGCCGCGGTGGGGGGGGCGCGGGCTATGGCTACACCTTC. Its protein product is CASSRGGGGAGYGYTF.

The genes are TRBV25-1 and TRBJ2-7, with a possible D match to TRBD1 (5 bases). Trimming left V 6 bases short and J 4 bases short, with 19 bases between. Germline V lookup: CDR1 MGHDK, CDR2 SYGVNS. The CDR3 is 15 residues long. CDR3: CASRGGAGNIYEQYF. Written as DNA, the CDR3 is TGTGCCAGCAGGGGTGGGGCAGGGAACATTTACGAGCAGTACTTC.

This clone appeared once. The gene calls are TRBV19 and TRBJ1-2; 9 bases agree with TRBD1. Trimming removed 6 bases from V and 1 base from J; junction bases left unmatched: 9. The CDR3 totals 16 residues. CDR1 is LNHDA and CDR2 is SQIVND in the germline V gene (reference sequence). The CDR3 loop reads CASSAGDRAINYGYTF. CDR3 DNA sequence: TGTGCCAGTAGCGCCGGGGACAGGGCGATTAACTATGGCTACACCTTC.

V and J are TRBV14 and TRBJ1-4; perhaps TRBD1 as D (5 bases). The ends were cut back, 0 bases at V and 4 bases at J, with 9 bases in the middle. Germline V CDR1 and CDR2: SGHDN, FVKESK. This CDR3 spans 15 amino acids. CDR3 protein: CASSQEQGFNEKLFF. CDR3 DNA: TGTGCCAGCAGCCAAGAGCAGGGATTTAATGAAAAACTGTTTTTT.

The V and J genes are TRBV4-2 and TRBJ1-1; D perhaps matches TRBD1 (6 bases). The CDR3 length is 15 residues. Per the germline V gene, CDR1 is LGHNA and CDR2 is YNFKEQ. V was shortened by 4 bases and J by 2 bases, with 14 bases between the two germline ends. CDR3 in amino acids: CASSPRTEANTEAFF. CDR3 coding DNA: TGTGCCAGCAGCCCCCGGACAGAAGCTAACACTGAAGCTTTCTTT.

J is TRBJ1-1 and V is TRBV5-8; D may be TRBD1 (5 bases). The CDR3 spans 13 residues. Germline V gene sequence: CDR1 SGHTS, CDR2 YDEGEE. V was trimmed by 3 bases and J by 4 bases, leaving 10 bases between them. The CDR3 loop reads CASSSIDSTEAFF. For the CDR3, the DNA is TGTGCCAGCAGCTCCATCGACAGCACTGAAGCTTTCTTT.

This clone was observed once. The chain couples TRBV4-3 to TRBJ1-1, with 7 bases that match TRBD1. V trimming: 3 bases; J trimming: 3 bases; junction bases outside the gene matches: 1. The germline V gene encodes CDR1 LGHNA and CDR2 YSLEER. The CDR3 extends over 13 amino acids. This CDR3 is CASSHTGDTEAFF. CDR3 nucleotide sequence: TGCGCCAGCAGCCACACAGGGGACACTGAAGCTTTCTTT.

This clone was counted once. The V gene is TRBV27, the J gene TRBJ2-7; D is undetermined. The V end was cut by 2 bases, the J end by 6 bases, with 11 bases between. Germline V lookup: CDR1 MNHEY, CDR2 SMNVEV (reference sequence). The CDR3 loop spans 13 amino acids. The CDR3 nucleotides are TGTGCCAGCAGTTTAGGGCCGTCTCGCGAGCAGTACTTC. This encodes CASSLGPSREQYF.

This chain joins TRBV18 and TRBJ2-4, with TRBD2 matching over 7 bases. The CDR3 is 17 residues long. Per the germline V gene, CDR1 is KGHSH and CDR2 is LQKENI. The V and J ends lost 3 bases and 0 bases, in that order; junction bases with no gene match: 8. CDR3 sequence reads: CASSPTNGGIAKNIQYF. The CDR3 coding sequence is TGTGCCAGCTCACCGACGAACGGGGGGATAGCCAAAAACATTCAGTACTTC.

The chain joins TRBV5-1 to TRBJ1-2; perhaps TRBD1 as D (5 bases). This CDR3 region has 14 residues. V was cut by 0 bases and J by 8 bases, with 14 bases left in between. Germline CDR1 and CDR2: SGHRS and YFSETQ. The CDR3 sequence is CASSLAGKEGGYTF. The DNA for the CDR3 is TGCGCCAGCAGCTTGGCAGGGAAGGAAGGAGGCTACACCTTC. Combining the CDR3 with reference TRBV5-1 and TRBJ1-2 gives the whole variable domain KAGVTQTPRYLIKTRGQQVTLSCSPISGHRSVSWYQQTPGQGLQFLFEYFSETQRNKGNFPGRFSGRQFSNSRSEMNVSTLELGDSALYLCASSLAGKEGGYTFGSGTRLTVV.

The chain recombines TRBV19 with TRBJ1-4; TRBD1 matches at 12 bases. This CDR3 is built from 14 residues. The V gene end was trimmed by 8 bases and the J gene end by 4 bases; junction bases not matched to a gene: 2. Germline V CDR1 and CDR2: LNHDA, SQIVND (reference sequence). CDR3 region: CASGDRGRNEKLFF. The CDR3 DNA reads as TGTGCCAGTGGGGACAGGGGGCGTAATGAAAAACTGTTTTTT.

This chain connects TRBV5-1 to TRBJ2-1; 11 bases fit TRBD2. This CDR3 is built from 15 residues. The germline gives CDR1 SGHRS, CDR2 YFSETQ. J gave up 6 bases and V 3 bases, and 5 bases lay outside the gene matches. In DNA, the CDR3 is TGCGCCAGCAGCTATAGCGGGAGGGCCTTCAATGAGCAGTTCTTC. It translates to CASSYSGRAFNEQFF.

The chain has TRBV5-4 and TRBJ2-3, with a possible D match to TRBD2 (5 bases). In germline, CDR1 is SGHNT, CDR2 YYREEE (reference sequence). With 2 bases removed from V and 5 bases from J, the gap between germline ends came to 9 bases. This CDR3 is 13 amino acids long. This chain's CDR3 is CASSFRGGDTQYF. DNA for the CDR3: TGTGCCAGCAGCTTCCGAGGAGGAGATACGCAGTATTTT.